This T cell receptor (beta chain) was observed in a study of CD8+ T cells in alopecia areata. With respect to this clone: No antigen is known for it.

As to treatment: oral pan-JAK inhibitor, 5-10 mg twice daily. Peripheral blood, together with lesional scalp punch biopsies, was collected from alopecia areata patients. Investigators isolated RNA and reverse transcribed it into cDNA to act as the sequencing template. The method was immunoSEQ multiplex PCR; TCRdb's version includes in-frame clones alone and lacks a portion of them. The top ten hold roughly an eighth of the sample, which has 130,000 or so clones, around 87% seen once. The germline CDR1 and CDR2 sequences are GTSNPN and SVGIG (reference sequence). V gave up 0 bases and J gave up 4 bases; unmatched junction bases: 11. This CDR3 is 16 amino acids long. Findings and caveats of the study: Scalp clonality and expanded CD8+ clones among the top 100 showed significant decreases with tofacitinib. Scalp and blood retained many expanded lesional clones during tofacitinib.

The receptor was derived from a human donor with alopecia areata. This rearrangement joins TRBV30 to TRBJ2-7; TRBD1 matches at 8 bases. Here the sequenced sample was CD8+ T cells sorted from blood, taken at week 4, from a patient treated with tofacitinib. The CDR3 nucleotides are TGTGCCTGGAGTGTAGGCAGGGGGCCGTATCCTTACGAGCAGTACTTC. It is translated as CAWSVGRGPYPYEQYF.